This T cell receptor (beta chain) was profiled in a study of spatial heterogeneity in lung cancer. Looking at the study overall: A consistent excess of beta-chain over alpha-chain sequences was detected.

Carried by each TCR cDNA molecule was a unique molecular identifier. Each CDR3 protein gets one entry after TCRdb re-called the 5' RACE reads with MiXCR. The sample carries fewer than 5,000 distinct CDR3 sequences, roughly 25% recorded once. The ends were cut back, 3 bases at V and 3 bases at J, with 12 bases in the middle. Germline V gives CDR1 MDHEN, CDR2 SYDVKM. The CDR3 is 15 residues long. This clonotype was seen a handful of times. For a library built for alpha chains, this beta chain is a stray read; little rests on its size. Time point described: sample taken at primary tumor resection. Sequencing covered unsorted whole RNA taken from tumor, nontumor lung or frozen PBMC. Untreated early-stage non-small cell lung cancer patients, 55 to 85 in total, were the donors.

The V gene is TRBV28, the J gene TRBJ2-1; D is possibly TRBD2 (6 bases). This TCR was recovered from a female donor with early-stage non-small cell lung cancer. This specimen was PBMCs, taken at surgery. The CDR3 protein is CASSLGGVFYNEQFF. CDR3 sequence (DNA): TGTGCCAGCAGTTTGGGCGGGGTCTTCTACAATGAGCAGTTCTTC.